Reported below is one T cell receptor beta chain. These data originate in a study of blood T cell repertoires in COVID-19. Profiling relied on immunoSEQ multiplex PCR, and the TCRdb table lists in-frame clones only, not all of them. This sample carries 55,000 to 65,000 clones, more than 80% of them seen once, and the ten largest clones take 8.3%. The germline V gene has CDR1 SGHTA and CDR2 FQGNSA. Unmatched junction bases numbered 6, after V lost 4 bases and J lost 3 bases. This CDR3 is built from 14 residues. V usage is TRBV7-2 and J usage is TRBJ2-7, with 7 bases that match TRBD2. Sequencing used peripheral blood. This receptor was identified in a human donor with active COVID-19. The donor label of this sample is uncertain. CDR3 in amino acids: CASSSGLGYYEQYF. The CDR3 DNA sequence: TGTGCCAGCAGCTCCGGACTAGGCTACTACGAGCAGTACTTC.